This note documents a single T cell receptor beta chain sequence. The sample comes from a study of blood T cell repertoires in COVID-19. Study information: In each case, the material was cDNA or gDNA derived from T cells, B-cell-depleted T cells, or PBMCs.

The CDR3 is 18 amino acids. The junction had 13 bases not matched to a gene; V was cut back by 2 bases and J by 5 bases. Germline V lookup: CDR1 SEHNR, CDR2 FQNEAQ (reference sequence). Produced via immunoSEQ multiplex PCR; TCRdb's table is partial and in-frame only. This repertoire shows about 190,000 clones, about 85% found once; its top ten account for 6.5% to 7.5%. The genes are TRBV7-9 and TRBJ2-1; 9 bases align to TRBD1. This receptor was taken from an elderly man with COVID-19, enrolled during active disease. Sequencing input: peripheral blood. In DNA, the CDR3 is TGTGCCAGCAGCTTAATGGAATACGGGACAGGGTATAACAATGAGCAGTTCTTC. This codes for CASSLMEYGTGYNNEQFF.